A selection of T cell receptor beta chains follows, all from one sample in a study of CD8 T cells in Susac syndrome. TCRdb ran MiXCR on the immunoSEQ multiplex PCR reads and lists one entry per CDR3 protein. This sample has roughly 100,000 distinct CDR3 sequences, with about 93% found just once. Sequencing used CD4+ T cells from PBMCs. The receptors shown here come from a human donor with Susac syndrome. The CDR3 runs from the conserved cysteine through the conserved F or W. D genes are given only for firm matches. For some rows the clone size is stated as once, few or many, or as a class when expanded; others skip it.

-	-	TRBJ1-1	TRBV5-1	TGCGCCAGCAGGGACCAAGCGAACACTGAAGCTTTCTTT	CASRDQANTEAFF
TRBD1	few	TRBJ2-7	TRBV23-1	TGCGCCAGCAGTCAATCGGAGGGCCGGGACAGGGACCACGAGCAGTACTTC	CASSQSEGRDRDHEQYF
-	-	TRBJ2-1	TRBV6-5	TGTGCCAGCAGTTACTTCTCCCACGTAGCGGACTCCTACAATGAGCAGTTCTTC	CASSYFSHVADSYNEQFF
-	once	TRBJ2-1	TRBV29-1	TGCAGCGTTGAGAAGAGGGCCCCTGAGCAGTTCTTC	CSVEKRAPEQFF
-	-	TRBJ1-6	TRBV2	TGTGCCAGCAGTGGGAACAGGGAACGATCACCCCTCCACTTT	CASSGNRERSPLHF
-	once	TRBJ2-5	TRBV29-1	TGCAGCGTTGAAGAGGGGCGAGATGGGGGTGAGACCCAGTACTTC	CSVEEGRDGGETQYF
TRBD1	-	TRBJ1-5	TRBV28	TGTGCCAGCAGTCCCAGCCGACAGGGGCGGCTCAATCAGCCCCAGCATTTT	CASSPSRQGRLNQPQHF
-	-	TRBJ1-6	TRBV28	TGTGCCAGCACCTTGTCCGGGAATAATTCACCCCTCCACTTT	CASTLSGNNSPLHF
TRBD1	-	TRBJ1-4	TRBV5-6	TGTGCCAGCAGCCGAACCGGGACAGGGGATCGAGAAAAACTGTTTTTT	CASSRTGTGDREKLFF
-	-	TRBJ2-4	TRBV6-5	TGTGCCAGCAGTCCCTACGACTTCGCCAAAAACATTCAGTACTTC	CASSPYDFAKNIQYF
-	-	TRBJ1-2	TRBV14	TGTGCCAGCAGCCAACGGACGGACTATGGCTACACCTTC	CASSQRTDYGYTF
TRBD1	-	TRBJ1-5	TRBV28	TGTGCCAGCAGTTTGGGACAGGGGAGAGGATATAGCAATCAGCCCCAGCATTTT	CASSLGQGRGYSNQPQHF
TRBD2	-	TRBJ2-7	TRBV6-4	TGTGCCAGCAGTGCCACGAGCGGGGGGTCCTACGAGCAGTACTTC	CASSATSGGSYEQYF
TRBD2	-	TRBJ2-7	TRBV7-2	TGTGCCAGCAGCTTAGCGCAGGTAGCGGGGGCCTACGAGCAGTACTTC	CASSLAQVAGAYEQYF
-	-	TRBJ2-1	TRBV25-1	TGTGCCAGCAGTAAGGACCTCGCGGGGTACAATGAGCAGTTCTTC	CASSKDLAGYNEQFF
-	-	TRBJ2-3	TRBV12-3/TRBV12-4	TGTGCCAGCAGTTTATCTACGGACCCCAGAGATACGCAGTATTTT	CASSLSTDPRDTQYF
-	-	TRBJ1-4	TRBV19	TGTGCCAGTAGTCAAAGCGGTGAAAAACTGTTTTTT	CASSQSGEKLFF
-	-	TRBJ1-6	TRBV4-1	TGCGCCAGCAGCCAATCCCGCCGGGACGGGGATTCATCCCTCCACTTT	CASSQSRRDGDSSLHF
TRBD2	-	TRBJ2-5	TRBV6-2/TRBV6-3	TGTGCCAGCAGTAAGAGAACGGGGGGTCAAGAGACCCAGTACTTC	CASSKRTGGQETQYF
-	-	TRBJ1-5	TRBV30	TGTGCCTGGAGTGTAGGGCAGGGAGGCAATCAGCCCCAGCATTTT	CAWSVGQGGNQPQHF
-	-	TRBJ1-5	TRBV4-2	TGTGCCAGCAGCCAAGATACTCCCGGTAGCAATCAGCCCCAGCATTTT	CASSQDTPGSNQPQHF
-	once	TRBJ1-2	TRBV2	TGTGCCAGCACCGTAGGGGGGCTTGGCTACACCTTC	CASTVGGLGYTF
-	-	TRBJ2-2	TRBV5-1	TGCGCCAGCAGCTTGGAACTAGCATCCGGGGAGCTGTTTTTT	CASSLELASGELFF
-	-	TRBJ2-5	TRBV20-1	TGCAGTGCTCCCTCGCAGGGGAGGGAGACCCAGTACTTC	CSAPSQGRETQYF
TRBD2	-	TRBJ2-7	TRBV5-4	TGTGCCAGCAGCTTGGGTAGCGGGGGCCCCTACGAGCAGTACTTC	CASSLGSGGPYEQYF
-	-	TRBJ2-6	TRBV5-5	TGTGCCAGCAGCTTGGAGGGGCCAGGGGCCAACGTCCTGACTTTC	CASSLEGPGANVLTF
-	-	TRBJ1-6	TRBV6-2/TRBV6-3	TGTGCCAGCAGCTCGGGGGGTTGGAATTCACCCCTCCACTTT	CASSSGGWNSPLHF
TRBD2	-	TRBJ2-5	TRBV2	TGTGCCAGCAGTGTGGGACTAGCGGGAGAGACCCAGTACTTC	CASSVGLAGETQYF
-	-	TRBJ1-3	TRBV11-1	TGTGCCAGCAGCGGACACAACTCTGGAAACACCATATATTTT	CASSGHNSGNTIYF
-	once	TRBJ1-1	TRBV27	TGTGCCAGCACCCCAAGGGCAGGGAACACTGAAGCTTTCTTT	CASTPRAGNTEAFF
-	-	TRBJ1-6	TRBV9	TGTGCCAGCAGCGCCCTGCCCACAGGGACGGGGAGTAATTCACCCCTCCACTTT	CASSALPTGTGSNSPLHF
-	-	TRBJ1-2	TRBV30	TGTGCCTGGCACCGACAGGAGCTTAACTATGGCTACACCTTC	CAWHRQELNYGYTF
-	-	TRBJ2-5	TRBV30	TGTGCCTGGAGAACGGGACTGACGGAAGAGACCCAGTACTTC	CAWRTGLTEETQYF
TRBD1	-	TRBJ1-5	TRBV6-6	TGTGCCAGCAGTAGACAGACAGGGAGCAATCAGCCCCAGCATTTT	CASSRQTGSNQPQHF
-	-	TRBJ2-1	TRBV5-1	TGCGCCAGCAGCTTGGAAGGGGGGGGGTCGGGTCGTGAGCAGTTCTTC	CASSLEGGGSGREQFF
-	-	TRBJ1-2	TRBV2	TGTGCCAGCGAAAATGGCTACACCTTC	CASENGYTF
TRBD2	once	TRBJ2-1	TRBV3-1	TGTGCCAGCAGCCAAGATCGCAGCGGGGGGCTTAATGAGCAGTTCTTC	CASSQDRSGGLNEQFF
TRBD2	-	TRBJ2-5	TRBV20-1	TGCAGTGCTAGAGATCTTGGGACTAGCGGGGGGGCACAGGAGACCCAGTACTTC	CSARDLGTSGGAQETQYF